These 10 T cell receptor beta chains share one sample of origin, sequenced in a study of T cell responses to AZD1222 COVID-19 vaccine. Using immunoSEQ multiplex PCR, the repertoire was profiled, and TCRdb retains in-frame clones only, with some absent. The sample lists 80,000 to 100,000 clones; approximately 83% were seen once. The specimen was peripheral blood, collected 28 days after the second AZD1222 dose. These receptors all come from an adult who received the AZD1222 COVID-19 vaccine.

V gene TRBV6-5 combines with J gene TRBJ1-1; tentative D call: TRBD1 (6 bases). The CDR3 is 14 amino acids. V was pared by 7 bases and J by 3 bases, with 15 bases between. CDR1 is MNHEY, CDR2 SVGAGI, per germline. As DNA, the CDR3 is TGTGCCAGCACCGAGACAGGAGGACACACTGAAGCTTTCTTT. Encoded protein: CASTETGGHTEAFF.

The V and J genes are TRBV9 and TRBJ1-4; TRBD1 might be the D (5 bases). Germline CDR1 reads SGDLS; CDR2 reads YYNGEE. This CDR3 has 14 residues. V was clipped by 0 bases and J by 7 bases, with 10 bases between them. CDR3 DNA: TGTGCCAGCAGCGTAGGGCAGGGCGGTGAAAAACTGTTTTTT. Its protein product is CASSVGQGGEKLFF.

This chain links TRBV12-3 or TRBV12-4 with TRBJ1-2, with D unclear. The CDR3 runs to 13 residues. Trimming took 1 base from V and 4 from J, leaving 7 bases between them. The CDR3 bases are TGTGCCAGCAGTTTAGGGGCAGGCTATGGCTACACCTTC. Translated: CASSLGAGYGYTF.

This clone was seen just once. V is TRBV30 and J is TRBJ1-3; D remains ambiguous. This CDR3 has 13 residues. The V gene's germline CDR1 is GTSNPN and CDR2 SVGIG (reference sequence). V shed 2 bases and J shed 0 bases, with 5 bases lying between them. The chain's CDR3 is CAWSRDSGNTIYF. The DNA of the CDR3 is TGTGCCTGGAGTAGAGACTCTGGAAACACCATATATTTT. The full variable domain, its missing parts supplied by reference TRBV30 and TRBJ1-3, is SQTIHQWPATLVQPVGSPLSLECTVEGTSNPNLYWYRQAAGRGLQLLFYSVGIGQISSEVPQNLSASRPQDRQFILSSKKLLLSDSGFYLCAWSRDSGNTIYFGEGSWLTVV.

The chain has TRBV15 and TRBJ1-1; maybe TRBD1 (5 bases). Trimming took 0 bases from V and 4 from J, leaving 12 bases between them. Looked up from germline, CDR1 is LNHNV and CDR2 is YYDKDF (reference sequence). There are 15 residues in the CDR3. The CDR3 DNA follows: TGTGCCACCAGCAGAGATCAGGGATATGGCACTGAAGCTTTCTTT. Residues: CATSRDQGYGTEAFF.

V gene TRBV2 combines with J gene TRBJ2-3, with no clear D. The ends were cut back, 2 bases at V and 5 bases at J, with 11 bases in the middle. CDR1 is SNHLY, CDR2 FYNNEI, per germline. The CDR3 spans 14 residues. The CDR3 sequence is CASSENTGRDTQYF. The CDR3 DNA reads TGTGCCAGCAGTGAAAACACCGGTCGAGATACGCAGTATTTT.

The chain combines TRBV21-1 with TRBJ2-7; the table gives TRBD2 as D, unverified against the DNA. TRBV21-1 is assigned pseudogene status. The CDR3 is 15 residues long. CDR3: CASSPGGGTTYEQYF. The CDR3 DNA reads TGTGCCAGCAGCCCTGGGGGCGGGACTACCTACGAGCAGTACTTC.

This clone came up once. The chain couples TRBV28 to TRBJ1-4; no definite D call. The germline V gene encodes CDR1 MDHEN and CDR2 SYDVKM. The CDR3 length is 16 residues. V was clipped by 2 bases and J by 0 bases, with 10 bases between them. In DNA, the CDR3 is TGTGCCAGCAGTTTAGGTGACGGCACAACTAATGAAAAACTGTTTTTT. Protein product: CASSLGDGTTNEKLFF.

This rearrangement joins TRBV19 to TRBJ1-5, with 9 bases that match TRBD1. Trimming removed 5 bases from V and 0 bases from J; junction bases left unmatched: 14. Germline V lookup: CDR1 LNHDA, CDR2 SQIVND (reference sequence). This CDR3 comprises 19 residues. The CDR3 DNA sequence: TGTGCCAGTAGTGGCGCCGGGACAGGGACTTCTTATAGCAATCAGCCCCAGCATTTT. Residues: CASSGAGTGTSYSNQPQHF.

The gene calls are TRBV5-1 and TRBJ2-3, with D maybe TRBD1 (5 bases). The CDR3 sequence is 14 residues long. V was trimmed by 0 bases and J by 5 bases, leaving 10 bases between them. Per germline, CDR1 SGHRS and CDR2 YFSETQ. The CDR3 region is CASSLGQDKDTQYF. The CDR3 nucleotides are TGCGCCAGCAGCTTGGGGCAGGACAAAGATACGCAGTATTTT.